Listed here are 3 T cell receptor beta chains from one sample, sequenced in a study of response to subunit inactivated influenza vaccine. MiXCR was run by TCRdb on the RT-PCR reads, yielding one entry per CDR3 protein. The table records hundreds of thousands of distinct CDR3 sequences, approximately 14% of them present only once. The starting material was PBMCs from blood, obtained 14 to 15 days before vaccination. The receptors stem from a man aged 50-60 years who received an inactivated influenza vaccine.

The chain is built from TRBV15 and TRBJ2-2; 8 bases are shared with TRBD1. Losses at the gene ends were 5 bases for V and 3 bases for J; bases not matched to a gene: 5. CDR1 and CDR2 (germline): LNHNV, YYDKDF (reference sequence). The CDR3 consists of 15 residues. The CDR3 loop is CATSPRTGYTGELFF. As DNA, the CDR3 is TGTGCCACCAGCCCCCGGACAGGGTACACCGGGGAGCTGTTTTTT.

DNA for the CDR3: TGTGCCATCAGTCCAGGGAGGGGCTGGGACAATGAGCAGTTCTTC. It encodes CAISPGRGWDNEQFF. The genes are TRBV10-3 and TRBJ2-1, with 7 bases aligning to TRBD2. This CDR3 has 15 residues. Germline loops: CDR1 ENHRY, CDR2 SYGVKD. J was trimmed by 5 bases and V by 5 bases; bases with no gene match: 9.

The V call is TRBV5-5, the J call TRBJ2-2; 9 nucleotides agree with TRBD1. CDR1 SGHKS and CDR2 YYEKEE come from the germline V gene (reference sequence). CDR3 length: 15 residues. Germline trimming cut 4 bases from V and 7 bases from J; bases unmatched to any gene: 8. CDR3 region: CASSERTGVYGELFF. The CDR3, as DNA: TGTGCCAGCAGCGAAAGGACAGGGGTTTACGGGGAGCTGTTTTTT. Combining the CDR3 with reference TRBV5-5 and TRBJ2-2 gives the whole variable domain DAGVTQSPTHLIKTRGQQVTLRCSPISGHKSVSWYQQVLGQGPQFIFQYYEKEERGRGNFPDRFSARQFPNYSSELNVNALLLGDSALYLCASSERTGVYGELFFGEGSRLTVL.